This T cell receptor (beta chain) was identified in a study of blood T cell repertoires in COVID-19. Study details: The United States, Italy and Spain provided the acute and convalescent COVID-19 samples. T cells, B-cell-depleted T cells, or PBMCs provided the cDNA or gDNA that served as material.

Trimming cost V 2 bases and J 0 bases, with 8 bases left between them. CDR3 length: 15 residues. Germline CDR1 and CDR2: MNHEY and SVGAGI. Original methodology: Counts of nucleated cells, estimated from reference gene primer amplification, were obtained. Clones were sequenced by immunoSEQ multiplex PCR, and TCRdb holds only the in-frame ones, with some missing. Clone size and V and J calls were adopted from that table, with D and trimming inferred from the DNA. The sample shows around 150,000 clones, about 81% of them seen only once. Sequencing was done on a sample of peripheral blood. The sequence derives from a human donor in a cohort sampled during active COVID-19. J is TRBJ1-5 and V is TRBV6-5; perhaps TRBD1 as D (5 bases). The CDR3 bases are TGTGCCAGCAGTTACGACAGATATAGCAATCAGCCCCAGCATTTT. This codes for CASSYDRYSNQPQHF.